This T cell receptor (beta chain) came from a study of OX40 agonist ivuxolimab in advanced cancers. Study overall: Patients received ivuxolimab, an intravenous treatment, every 2 weeks at 0.01 to 10 mg/kg. Earlier anti-PD-1, anti-PD-L1 or anti-CTLA-4 therapy was permitted; 30% to 45% had received some. Points from the study as a whole: What antigens the expanded peripheral T cells recognized was never established.

Assay used: immunoSEQ multiplex PCR; TCRdb lists only in-frame clones, some missing. Altogether 95,000 to 150,000 clones are present, just over 90% being singletons, with the ten largest covering approximately 0.15%. Trimming stripped 3 bases from V and 2 bases from J, with 7 bases between. Germline loops: CDR1 LNHDA, CDR2 SQIVND (reference sequence). This CDR3 spans 14 amino acids. Exclusion of a patient followed from autoimmune disease history or systemic immunosuppression. About this clone itself: Its cognate antigen is unknown.

The source of this sequence is an adult with an advanced solid tumor such as melanoma, head and neck, liver or kidney cancer. The sample here was CD4+ or CD8+ T cells sorted from blood, taken in a trial of the OX40 agonist ivuxolimab. The V and J genes are TRBV19 and TRBJ2-2; no definite D call. CDR3 in amino acids: CASSIVGNTGELFF. The CDR3 coding sequence is TGTGCCAGTAGTATCGTAGGAAACACCGGGGAGCTGTTTTTT. Drawing the rest from reference TRBV19 and TRBJ2-2, the complete variable domain is DGGITQSPKYLFRKEGQNVTLSCEQNLNHDAMYWYRQDPGQGLRLIYYSQIVNDFQKGDIAEGYSVSREKKESFPLTVTSAQKNPTAFYLCASSIVGNTGELFFGEGSRLTVL.